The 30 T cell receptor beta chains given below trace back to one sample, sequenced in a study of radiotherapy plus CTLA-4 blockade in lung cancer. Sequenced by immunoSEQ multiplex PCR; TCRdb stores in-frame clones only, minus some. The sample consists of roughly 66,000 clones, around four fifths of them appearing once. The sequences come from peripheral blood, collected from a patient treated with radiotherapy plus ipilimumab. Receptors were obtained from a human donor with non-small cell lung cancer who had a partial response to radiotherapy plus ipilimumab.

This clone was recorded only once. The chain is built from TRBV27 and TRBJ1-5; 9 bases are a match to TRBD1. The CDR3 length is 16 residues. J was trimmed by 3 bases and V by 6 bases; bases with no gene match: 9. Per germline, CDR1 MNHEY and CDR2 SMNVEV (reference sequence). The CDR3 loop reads CASRDRTGVNNQPQHF. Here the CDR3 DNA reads TGTGCCAGCAGAGACCGGACAGGGGTGAACAATCAGCCCCAGCATTTT.

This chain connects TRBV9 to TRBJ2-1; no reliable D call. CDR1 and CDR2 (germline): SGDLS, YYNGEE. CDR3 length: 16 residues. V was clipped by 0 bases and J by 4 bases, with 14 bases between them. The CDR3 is CASSVGTPITYNEQFF. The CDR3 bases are TGTGCCAGCAGCGTAGGAACTCCGATTACGTACAATGAGCAGTTCTTC.

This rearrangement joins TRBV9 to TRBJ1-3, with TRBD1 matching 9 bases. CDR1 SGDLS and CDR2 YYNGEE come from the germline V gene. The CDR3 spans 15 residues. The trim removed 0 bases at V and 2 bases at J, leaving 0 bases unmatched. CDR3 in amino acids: CASSVGQGAGNTIYF. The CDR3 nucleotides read TGTGCCAGCAGCGTAGGACAGGGGGCTGGAAACACCATATATTTT. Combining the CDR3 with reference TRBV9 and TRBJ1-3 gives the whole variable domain DSGVTQTPKHLITATGQRVTLRCSPRSGDLSVYWYQQSLDQGLQFLIQYYNGEERAKGNILERFSAQQFPDLHSELNLSSLELGDSALYFCASSVGQGAGNTIYFGEGSWLTVV.

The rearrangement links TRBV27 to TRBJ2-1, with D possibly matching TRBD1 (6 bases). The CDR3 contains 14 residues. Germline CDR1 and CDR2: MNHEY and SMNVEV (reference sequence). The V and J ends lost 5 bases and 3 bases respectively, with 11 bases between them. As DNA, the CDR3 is TGTGCCAGCAGTCCAATGGACAGCTACAATGAGCAGTTCTTC. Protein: CASSPMDSYNEQFF.

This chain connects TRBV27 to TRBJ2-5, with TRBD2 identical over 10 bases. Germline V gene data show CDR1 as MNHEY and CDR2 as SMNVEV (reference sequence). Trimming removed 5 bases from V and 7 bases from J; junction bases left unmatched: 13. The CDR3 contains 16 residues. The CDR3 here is CASSPRASGGRGTQYF. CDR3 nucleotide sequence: TGTGCCAGCAGTCCTAGGGCTAGCGGGGGTCGGGGGACCCAGTACTTC.

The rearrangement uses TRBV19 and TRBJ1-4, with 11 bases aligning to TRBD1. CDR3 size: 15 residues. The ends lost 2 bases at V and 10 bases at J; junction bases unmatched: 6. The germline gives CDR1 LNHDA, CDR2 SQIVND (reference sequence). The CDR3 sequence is CASSINGQGAGKLFF. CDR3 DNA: TGTGCCAGTAGTATAAATGGACAGGGGGCCGGAAAACTGTTTTTT. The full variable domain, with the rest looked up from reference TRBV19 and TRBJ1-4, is DGGITQSPKYLFRKEGQNVTLSCEQNLNHDAMYWYRQDPGQGLRLIYYSQIVNDFQKGDIAEGYSVSREKKESFPLTVTSAQKNPTAFYLCASSINGQGAGKLFFGSGTQLSVL.

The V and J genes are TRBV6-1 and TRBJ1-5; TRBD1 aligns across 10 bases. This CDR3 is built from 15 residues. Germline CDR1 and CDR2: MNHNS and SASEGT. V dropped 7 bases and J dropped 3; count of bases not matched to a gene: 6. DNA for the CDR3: TGTGCCAGCAACGTAGGACAGGGGGTCAATCAGCCCCAGCATTTT. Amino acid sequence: CASNVGQGVNQPQHF.

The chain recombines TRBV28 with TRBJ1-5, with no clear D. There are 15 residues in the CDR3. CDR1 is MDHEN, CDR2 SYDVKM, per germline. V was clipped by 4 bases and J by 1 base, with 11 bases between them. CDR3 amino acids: CASSSAAVSNQPQHF. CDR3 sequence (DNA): TGTGCCAGCAGTTCGGCGGCGGTCAGCAATCAGCCCCAGCATTTT.

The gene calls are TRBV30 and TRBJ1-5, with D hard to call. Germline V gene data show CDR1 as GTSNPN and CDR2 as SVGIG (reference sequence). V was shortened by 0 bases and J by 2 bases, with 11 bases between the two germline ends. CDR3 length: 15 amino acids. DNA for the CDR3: TGTGCCTGGAGTGTACTAGGGATCGGCAATCAGCCCCAGCATTTT. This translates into CAWSVLGIGNQPQHF.

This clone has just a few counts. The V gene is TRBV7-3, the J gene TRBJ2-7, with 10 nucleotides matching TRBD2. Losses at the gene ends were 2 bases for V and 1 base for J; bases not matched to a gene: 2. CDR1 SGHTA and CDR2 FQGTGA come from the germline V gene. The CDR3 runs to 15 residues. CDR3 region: CASSLAAGGSYEQYF. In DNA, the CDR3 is TGTGCCAGCAGCTTAGCAGCGGGGGGGTCCTACGAGCAGTACTTC.

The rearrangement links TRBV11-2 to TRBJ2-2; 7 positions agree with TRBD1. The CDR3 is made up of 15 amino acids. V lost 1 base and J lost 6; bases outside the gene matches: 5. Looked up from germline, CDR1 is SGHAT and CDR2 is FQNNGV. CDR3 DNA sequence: TGTGCCAGCAGCTTAGGACAGGGAGTCCCCGGGGAGCTGTTTTTT. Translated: CASSLGQGVPGELFF.

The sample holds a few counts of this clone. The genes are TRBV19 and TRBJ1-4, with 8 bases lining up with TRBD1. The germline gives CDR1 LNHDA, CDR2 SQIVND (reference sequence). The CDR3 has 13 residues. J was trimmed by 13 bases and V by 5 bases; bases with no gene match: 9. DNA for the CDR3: TGTGCCAGTAGTCGCGGACAGGGAGCTCCACTGTTTTTT. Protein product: CASSRGQGAPLFF.

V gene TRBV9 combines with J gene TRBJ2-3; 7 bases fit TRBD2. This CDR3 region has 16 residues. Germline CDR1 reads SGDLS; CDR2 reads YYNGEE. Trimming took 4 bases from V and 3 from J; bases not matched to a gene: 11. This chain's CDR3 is CASSPAGGSVTDTQYF. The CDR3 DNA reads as TGTGCCAGCAGCCCCGCCGGCGGGAGTGTAACAGATACGCAGTATTTT.

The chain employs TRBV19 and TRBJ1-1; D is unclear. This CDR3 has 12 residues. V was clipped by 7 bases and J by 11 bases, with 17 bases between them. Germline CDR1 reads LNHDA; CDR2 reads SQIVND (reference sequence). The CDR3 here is CASTSGGNMAFF. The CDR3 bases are TGTGCCAGTACCTCCGGAGGGAACATGGCTTTCTTT.

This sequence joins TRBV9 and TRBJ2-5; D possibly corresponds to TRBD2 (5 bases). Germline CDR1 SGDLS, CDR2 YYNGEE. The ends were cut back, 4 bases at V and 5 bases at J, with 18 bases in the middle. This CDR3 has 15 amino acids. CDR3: CASSSRGGVRETQYF. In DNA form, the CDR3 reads TGTGCCAGCAGCTCCCGGGGTGGGGTCCGGGAGACCCAGTACTTC.

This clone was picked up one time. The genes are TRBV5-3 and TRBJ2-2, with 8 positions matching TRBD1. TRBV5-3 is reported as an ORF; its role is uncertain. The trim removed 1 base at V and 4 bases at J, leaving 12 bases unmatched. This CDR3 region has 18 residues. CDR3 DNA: TGTGCCAGAAGCTTGTCTCATTTAGCAGGGGGCGTCACCGGGGAGCTGTTTTTT. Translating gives CARSLSHLAGGVTGELFF.

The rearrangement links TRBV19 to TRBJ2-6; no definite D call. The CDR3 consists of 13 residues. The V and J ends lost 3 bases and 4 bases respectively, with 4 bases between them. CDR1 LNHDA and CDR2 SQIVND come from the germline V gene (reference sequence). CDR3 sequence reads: CASSITGANVLTF. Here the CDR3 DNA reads TGTGCCAGTAGTATCACAGGGGCCAACGTCCTGACTTTC.

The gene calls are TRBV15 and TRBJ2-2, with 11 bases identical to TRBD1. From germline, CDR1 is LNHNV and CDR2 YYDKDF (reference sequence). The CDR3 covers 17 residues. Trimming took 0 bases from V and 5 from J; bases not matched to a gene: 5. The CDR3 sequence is CATSRDGDRGYTGELFF. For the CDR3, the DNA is TGTGCCACCAGCAGAGATGGGGACAGGGGGTATACCGGGGAGCTGTTTTTT.

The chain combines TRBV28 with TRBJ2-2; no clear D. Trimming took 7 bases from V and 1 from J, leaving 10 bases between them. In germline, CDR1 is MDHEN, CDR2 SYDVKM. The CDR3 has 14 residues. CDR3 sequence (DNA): TGTGCCAGCATTATTTCTAGGAACACCGGGGAGCTGTTTTTT. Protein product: CASIISRNTGELFF. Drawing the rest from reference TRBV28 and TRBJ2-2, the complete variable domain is DVKVTQSSRYLVKRTGEKVFLECVQDMDHENMFWYRQDPGLGLRLIYFSYDVKMKEKGDIPEGYSVSREKKERFSLILESASTNQTSMYLCASIISRNTGELFFGEGSRLTVL.

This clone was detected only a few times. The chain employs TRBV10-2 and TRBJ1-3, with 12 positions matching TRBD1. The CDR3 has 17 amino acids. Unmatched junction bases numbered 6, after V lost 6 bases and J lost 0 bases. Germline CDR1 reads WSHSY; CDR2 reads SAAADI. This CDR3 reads CASRSGTGGHSGNTIYF. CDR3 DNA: TGCGCCAGCAGATCCGGGACAGGGGGCCACTCTGGAAACACCATATATTTT.

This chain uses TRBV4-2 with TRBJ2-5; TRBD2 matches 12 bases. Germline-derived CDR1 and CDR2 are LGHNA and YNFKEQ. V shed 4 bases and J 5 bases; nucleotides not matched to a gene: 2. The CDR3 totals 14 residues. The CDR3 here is CASSPLAGGETQYF. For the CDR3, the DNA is TGTGCCAGCAGCCCACTAGCGGGAGGCGAGACCCAGTACTTC.

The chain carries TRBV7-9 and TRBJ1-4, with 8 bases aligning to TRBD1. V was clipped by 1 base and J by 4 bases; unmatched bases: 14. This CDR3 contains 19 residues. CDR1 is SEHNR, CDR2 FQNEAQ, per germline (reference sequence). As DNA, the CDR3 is TGTGCCAGCAGCTTAGGTTTAATGGCAGGGGGCGGCGGTAATGAAAAACTGTTTTTT. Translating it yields CASSLGLMAGGGGNEKLFF.

In DNA, the CDR3 is TGTGCCAGCAGTTTAGATCCGGGACAAAAGGATACGCAGTATTTT. Amino acid sequence: CASSLDPGQKDTQYF. This chain joins TRBV28 and TRBJ2-3; a weak D match, TRBD1 (6 bases). The CDR3 extends over 15 amino acids. The germline V and J ends were trimmed by 2 bases and 6 bases, with 15 bases remaining between them. Germline V gene data show CDR1 as MDHEN and CDR2 as SYDVKM.

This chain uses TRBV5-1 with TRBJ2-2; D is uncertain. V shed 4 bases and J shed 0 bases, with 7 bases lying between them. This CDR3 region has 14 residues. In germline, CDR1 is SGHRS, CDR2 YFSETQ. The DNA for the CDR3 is TGCGCCAGCAGCGCCCTAGCGAACACCGGGGAGCTGTTTTTT. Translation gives CASSALANTGELFF.

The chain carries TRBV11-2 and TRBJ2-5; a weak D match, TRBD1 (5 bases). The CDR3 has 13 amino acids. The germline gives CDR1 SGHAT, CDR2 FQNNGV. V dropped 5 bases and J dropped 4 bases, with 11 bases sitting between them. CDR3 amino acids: CASSTATVETQYF. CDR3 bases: TGTGCCAGCAGCACGGCGACAGTAGAGACCCAGTACTTC. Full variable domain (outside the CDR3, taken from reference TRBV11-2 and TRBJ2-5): EAGVAQSPRYKIIEKRQSVAFWCNPISGHATLYWYQQILGQGPKLLIQFQNNGVVDDSQLPKDRFSAERLKGVDSTLKIQPAKLEDSAVYLCASSTATVETQYFGPGTRLLVL.

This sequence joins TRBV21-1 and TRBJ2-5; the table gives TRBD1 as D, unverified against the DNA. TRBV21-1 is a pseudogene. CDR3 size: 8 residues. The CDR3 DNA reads TGTGCCACAGGGACCCAGTACTTC. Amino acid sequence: CATGTQYF.

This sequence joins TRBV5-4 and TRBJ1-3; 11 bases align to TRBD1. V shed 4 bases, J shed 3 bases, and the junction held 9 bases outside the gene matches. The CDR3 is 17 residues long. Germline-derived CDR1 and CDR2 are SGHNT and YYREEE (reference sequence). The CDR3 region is CASSQMSGTGGGNTIYF. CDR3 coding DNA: TGTGCCAGCAGCCAAATGTCCGGGACAGGGGGTGGAAACACCATATATTTT.

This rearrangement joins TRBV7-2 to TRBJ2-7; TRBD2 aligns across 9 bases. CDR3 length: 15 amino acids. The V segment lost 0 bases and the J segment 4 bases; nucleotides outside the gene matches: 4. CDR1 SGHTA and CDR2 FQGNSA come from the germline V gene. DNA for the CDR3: TGTGCCAGCAGCTTAGCTAGCGGGAGTTCATACGAGCAGTACTTC. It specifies CASSLASGSSYEQYF. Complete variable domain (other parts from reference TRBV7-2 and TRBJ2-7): GAGVSQSPSNKVTEKGKDVELRCDPISGHTALYWYRQSLGQGLEFLIYFQGNSAPDKSGLPSDRFSAERTGGSVSTLTIQRTQQEDSAVYLCASSLASGSSYEQYFGPGTRLTVT.

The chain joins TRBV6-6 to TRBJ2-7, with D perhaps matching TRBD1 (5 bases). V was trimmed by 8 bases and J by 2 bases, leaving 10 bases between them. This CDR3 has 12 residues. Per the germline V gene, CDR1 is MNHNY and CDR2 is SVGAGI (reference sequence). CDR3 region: CASADRAYEQYF. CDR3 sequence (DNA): TGTGCCAGCGCCGACAGAGCCTACGAGCAGTACTTC.

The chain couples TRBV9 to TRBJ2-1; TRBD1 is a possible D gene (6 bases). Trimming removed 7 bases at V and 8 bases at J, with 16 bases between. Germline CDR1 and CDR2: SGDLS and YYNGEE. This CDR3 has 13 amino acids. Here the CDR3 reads CASGAGVGDEQFF. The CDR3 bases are TGTGCCAGCGGGGCAGGGGTCGGCGATGAGCAGTTCTTC.